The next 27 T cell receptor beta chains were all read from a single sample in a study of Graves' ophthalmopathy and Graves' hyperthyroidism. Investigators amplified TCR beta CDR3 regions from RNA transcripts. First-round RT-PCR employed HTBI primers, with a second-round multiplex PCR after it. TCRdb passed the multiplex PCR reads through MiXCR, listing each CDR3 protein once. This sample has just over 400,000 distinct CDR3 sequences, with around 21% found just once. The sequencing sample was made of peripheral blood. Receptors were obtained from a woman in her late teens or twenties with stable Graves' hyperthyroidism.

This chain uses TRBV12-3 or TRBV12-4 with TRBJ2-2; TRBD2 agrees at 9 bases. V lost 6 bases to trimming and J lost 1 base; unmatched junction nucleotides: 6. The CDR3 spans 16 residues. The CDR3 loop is CASSPRLAENTGELFF. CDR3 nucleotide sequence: TGTGCCAGCAGCCCTAGACTAGCGGAGAACACCGGGGAGCTGTTTTTT.

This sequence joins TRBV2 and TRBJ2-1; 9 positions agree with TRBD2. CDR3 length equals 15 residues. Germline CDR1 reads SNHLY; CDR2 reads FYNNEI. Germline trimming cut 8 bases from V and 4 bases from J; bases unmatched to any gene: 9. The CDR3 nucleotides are TGTGCCAGCGGTAAGACTAGCGGAGATTACAATGAGCAGTTCTTC. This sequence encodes CASGKTSGDYNEQFF. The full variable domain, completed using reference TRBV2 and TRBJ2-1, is EPEVTQTPSHQVTQMGQEVILRCVPISNHLYFYWYRQILGQKVEFLVSFYNNEISEKSEIFDDQFSVERPDGSNFTLKIRSTKLEDSAMYFCASGKTSGDYNEQFFGPGTRLTVL.

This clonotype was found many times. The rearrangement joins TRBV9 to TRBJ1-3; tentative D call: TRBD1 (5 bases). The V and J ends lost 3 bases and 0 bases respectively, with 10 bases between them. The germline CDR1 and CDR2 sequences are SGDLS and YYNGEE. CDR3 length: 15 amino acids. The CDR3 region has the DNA TGTGCCAGCAGCGCGTACAGGTCCTCTGGAAACACCATATATTTT. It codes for CASSAYRSSGNTIYF.

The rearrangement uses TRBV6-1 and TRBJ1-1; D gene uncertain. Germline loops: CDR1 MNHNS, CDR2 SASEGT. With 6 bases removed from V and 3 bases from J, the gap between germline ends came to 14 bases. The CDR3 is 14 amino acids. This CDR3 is CASSAQETYTEAFF. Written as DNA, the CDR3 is TGTGCCAGCAGCGCCCAGGAGACCTACACTGAAGCTTTCTTT.

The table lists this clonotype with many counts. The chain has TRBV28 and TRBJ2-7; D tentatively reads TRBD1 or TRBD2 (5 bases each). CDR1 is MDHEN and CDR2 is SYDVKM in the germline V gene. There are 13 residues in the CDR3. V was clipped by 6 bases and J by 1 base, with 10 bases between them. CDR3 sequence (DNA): TGTGCCAGCAGAGGGACCGTTTCCTACGAGCAGTACTTC. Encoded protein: CASRGTVSYEQYF.

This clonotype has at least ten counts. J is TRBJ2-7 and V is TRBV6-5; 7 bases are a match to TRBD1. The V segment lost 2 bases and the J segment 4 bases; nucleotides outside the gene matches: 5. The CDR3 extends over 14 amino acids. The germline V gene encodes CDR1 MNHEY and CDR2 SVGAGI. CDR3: CASSYQDRDYEQYF. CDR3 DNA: TGTGCCAGCAGTTACCAAGACAGGGATTACGAGCAGTACTTC.

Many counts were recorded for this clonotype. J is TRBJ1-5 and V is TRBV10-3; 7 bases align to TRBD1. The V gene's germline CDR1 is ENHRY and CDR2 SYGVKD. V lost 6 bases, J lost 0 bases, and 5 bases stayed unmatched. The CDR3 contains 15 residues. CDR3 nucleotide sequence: TGTGCCATCAGGGAAGGGACAGATAGCAATCAGCCCCAGCATTTT. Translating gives CAIREGTDSNQPQHF.

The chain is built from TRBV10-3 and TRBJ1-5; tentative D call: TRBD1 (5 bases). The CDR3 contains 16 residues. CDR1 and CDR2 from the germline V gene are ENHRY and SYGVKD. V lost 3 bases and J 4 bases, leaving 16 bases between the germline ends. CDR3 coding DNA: TGTGCCATCAGTGACCGTCGTGGGGCAGGGAATCAGCCCCAGCATTTT. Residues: CAISDRRGAGNQPQHF.

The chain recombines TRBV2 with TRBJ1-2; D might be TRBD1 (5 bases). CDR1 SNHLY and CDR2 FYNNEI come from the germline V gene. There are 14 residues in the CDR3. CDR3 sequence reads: CALSRGTPNYGYTF. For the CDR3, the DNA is TGTGCTCTGAGTCGGGGGACTCCTAACTATGGCTACACCTTC. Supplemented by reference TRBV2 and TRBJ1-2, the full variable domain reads EPEVTQTPSHQVTQMGQEVILRCVPISNHLYFYWYRQILGQKVEFLVSFYNNEISEKSEIFDDQFSVERPDGSNFTLKIRSTKLEDSAMYFCALSRGTPNYGYTFGSGTRLTVV.

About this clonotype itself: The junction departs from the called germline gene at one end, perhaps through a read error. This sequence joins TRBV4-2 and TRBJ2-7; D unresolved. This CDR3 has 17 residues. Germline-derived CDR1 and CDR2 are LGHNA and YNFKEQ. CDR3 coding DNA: TGTGTCAGCAGCCAAGATAAGGGCCATTCGCTTTCCTACGAGCAGTACTTC. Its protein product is CVSSQDKGHSLSYEQYF.

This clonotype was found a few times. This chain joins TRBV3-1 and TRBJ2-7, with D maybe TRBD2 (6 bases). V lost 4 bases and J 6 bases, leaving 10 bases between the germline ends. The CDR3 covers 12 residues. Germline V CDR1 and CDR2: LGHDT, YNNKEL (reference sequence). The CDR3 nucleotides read TGTGCCAGCAGCCCTACGGGAGCCGAGCAGTACTTC. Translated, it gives CASSPTGAEQYF.

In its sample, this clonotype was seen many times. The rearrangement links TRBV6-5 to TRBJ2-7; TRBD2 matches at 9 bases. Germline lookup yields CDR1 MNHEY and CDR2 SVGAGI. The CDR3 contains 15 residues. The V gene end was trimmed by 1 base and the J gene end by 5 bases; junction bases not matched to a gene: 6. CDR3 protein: CASSYFSGSVHEQYF. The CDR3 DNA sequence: TGTGCCAGCAGTTACTTTAGCGGGAGTGTCCACGAGCAGTACTTC.

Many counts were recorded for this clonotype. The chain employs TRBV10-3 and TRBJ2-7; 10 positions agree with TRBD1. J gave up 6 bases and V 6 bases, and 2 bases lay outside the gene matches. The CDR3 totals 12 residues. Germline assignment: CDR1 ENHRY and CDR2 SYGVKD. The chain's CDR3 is CAIRGQGLEQYF. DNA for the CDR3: TGTGCCATCAGGGGACAGGGGCTCGAGCAGTACTTC.

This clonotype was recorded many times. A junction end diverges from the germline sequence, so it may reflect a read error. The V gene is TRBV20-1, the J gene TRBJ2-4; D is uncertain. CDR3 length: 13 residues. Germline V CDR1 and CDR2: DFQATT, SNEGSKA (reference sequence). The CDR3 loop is CSARDNRPNIKYF. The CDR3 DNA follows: TGCAGTGCTAGAGATAACAGACCAAACATTAAGTACTTC.

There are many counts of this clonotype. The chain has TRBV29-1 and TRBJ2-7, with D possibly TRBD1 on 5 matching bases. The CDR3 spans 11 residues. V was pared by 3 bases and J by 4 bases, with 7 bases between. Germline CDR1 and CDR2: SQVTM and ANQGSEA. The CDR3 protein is CSVEDTYEQYF. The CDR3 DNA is TGCAGCGTTGAGGACACGTACGAGCAGTACTTC.

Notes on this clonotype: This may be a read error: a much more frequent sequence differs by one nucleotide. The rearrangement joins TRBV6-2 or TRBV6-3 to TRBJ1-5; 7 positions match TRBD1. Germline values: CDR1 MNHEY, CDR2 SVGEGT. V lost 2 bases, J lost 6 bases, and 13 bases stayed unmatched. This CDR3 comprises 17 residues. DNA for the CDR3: TGTGCCAGCAGTTACCCGTCCCTGAGACAGGGTGGTCAGCCCCAGCATTTT. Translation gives CASSYPSLRQGGQPQHF.

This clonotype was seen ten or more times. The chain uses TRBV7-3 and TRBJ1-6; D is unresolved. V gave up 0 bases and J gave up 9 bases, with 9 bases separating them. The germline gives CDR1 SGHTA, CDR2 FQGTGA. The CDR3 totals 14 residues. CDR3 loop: CASSLTAPGSPLHF. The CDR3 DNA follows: TGTGCCAGCAGCTTAACAGCCCCAGGTTCACCCCTCCACTTT.

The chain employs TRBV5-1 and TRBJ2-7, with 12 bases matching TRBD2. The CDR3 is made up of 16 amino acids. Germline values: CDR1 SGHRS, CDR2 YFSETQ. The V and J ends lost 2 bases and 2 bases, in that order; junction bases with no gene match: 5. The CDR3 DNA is TGCGCCAGCAGCTTAGGGACTAGCGGGCCCGCCTACGAGCAGTACTTC. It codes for CASSLGTSGPAYEQYF.

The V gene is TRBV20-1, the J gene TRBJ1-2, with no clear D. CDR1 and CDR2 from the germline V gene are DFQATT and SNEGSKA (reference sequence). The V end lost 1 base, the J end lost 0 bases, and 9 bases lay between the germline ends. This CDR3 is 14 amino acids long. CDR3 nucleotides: TGCAGTGCTAGAGGGGAGCTATCTAACTATGGCTACACCTTC. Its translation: CSARGELSNYGYTF.

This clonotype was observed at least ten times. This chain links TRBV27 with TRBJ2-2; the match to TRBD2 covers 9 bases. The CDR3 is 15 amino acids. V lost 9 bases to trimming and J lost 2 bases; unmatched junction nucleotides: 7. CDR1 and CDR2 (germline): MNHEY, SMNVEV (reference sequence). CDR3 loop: CARNGSGGNTGELFF. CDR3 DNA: TGTGCCAGGAATGGTAGCGGGGGAAACACCGGGGAGCTGTTTTTT.

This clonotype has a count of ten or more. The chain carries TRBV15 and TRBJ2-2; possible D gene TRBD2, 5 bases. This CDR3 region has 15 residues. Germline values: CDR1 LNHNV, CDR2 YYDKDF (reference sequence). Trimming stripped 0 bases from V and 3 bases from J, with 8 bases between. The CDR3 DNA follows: TGTGCCACCAGCAGAGATCTAGCTGACACCGGGGAGCTGTTTTTT. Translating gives CATSRDLADTGELFF.

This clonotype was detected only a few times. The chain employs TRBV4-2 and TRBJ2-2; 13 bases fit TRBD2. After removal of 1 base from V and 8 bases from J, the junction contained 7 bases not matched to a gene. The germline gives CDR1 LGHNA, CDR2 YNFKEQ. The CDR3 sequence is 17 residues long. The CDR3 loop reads CASSQGPGLAGSGELFF. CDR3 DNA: TGTGCCAGCAGCCAAGGGCCGGGACTAGCGGGATCGGGGGAGCTGTTTTTT.

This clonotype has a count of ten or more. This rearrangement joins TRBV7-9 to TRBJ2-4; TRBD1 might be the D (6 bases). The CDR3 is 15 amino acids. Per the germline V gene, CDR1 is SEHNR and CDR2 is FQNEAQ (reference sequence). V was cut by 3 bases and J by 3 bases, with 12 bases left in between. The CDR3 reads CASSFGGTVKNIQYF. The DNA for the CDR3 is TGTGCCAGCAGCTTTGGGGGCACCGTCAAAAACATTCAGTACTTC.

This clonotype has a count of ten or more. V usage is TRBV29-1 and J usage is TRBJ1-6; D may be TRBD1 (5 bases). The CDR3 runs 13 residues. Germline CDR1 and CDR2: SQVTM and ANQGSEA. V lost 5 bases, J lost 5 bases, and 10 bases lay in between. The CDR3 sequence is CSVQDNDNSPLHF. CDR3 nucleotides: TGCAGCGTTCAGGACAACGATAATTCACCCCTCCACTTT.

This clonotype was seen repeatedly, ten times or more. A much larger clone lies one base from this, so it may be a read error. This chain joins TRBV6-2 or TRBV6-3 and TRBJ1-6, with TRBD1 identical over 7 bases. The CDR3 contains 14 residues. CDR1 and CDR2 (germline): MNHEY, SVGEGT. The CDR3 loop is CASRRTGDNSHLHF. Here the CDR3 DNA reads TGTGCCAGCAGGCGGACAGGAGATAATTCACACCTCCACTTT.

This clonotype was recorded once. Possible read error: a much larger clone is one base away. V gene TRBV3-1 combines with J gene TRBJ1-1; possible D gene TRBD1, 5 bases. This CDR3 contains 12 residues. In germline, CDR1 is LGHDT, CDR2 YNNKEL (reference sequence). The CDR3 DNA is TGTGCCAGCCGCCAAGACCGACAGCAGGCTTTCTTT. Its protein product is CASRQDRQQAFF.

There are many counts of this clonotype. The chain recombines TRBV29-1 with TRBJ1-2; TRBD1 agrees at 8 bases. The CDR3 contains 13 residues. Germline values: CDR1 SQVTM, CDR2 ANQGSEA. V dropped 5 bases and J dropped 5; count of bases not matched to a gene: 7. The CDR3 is CSVWTGKEYGYTF. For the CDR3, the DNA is TGCAGCGTTTGGACAGGGAAGGAGTATGGCTACACCTTC.